The rows below give T cell receptor beta chains drawn from one sample of a study of cytomegalovirus exposure and HLA in healthy donors. TCRdb's copy holds only in-frame clones and misses some; the assay was immunoSEQ multiplex PCR. The sample shows 90,000 to 120,000 clones, 55% to 65% of them seen only once. Source material: PBMCs. The receptors come from a man aged 25 to 45 in good health and CMV-seropositive. Both conserved end residues are part of each CDR3. Size tells how often a clone was seen (once, few, many) or the class of an expanded clone, and some rows leave it out.

v_gene	abundance	j_gene	CDR3aa
TRBV27	few	TRBJ2-1	CASTTGATYNEQFF
TRBV9	once	TRBJ2-1	CASSVRTSAGEQFF
TRBV5-4	.	TRBJ1-6	CASSTQGSNSPLHF
TRBV5-6	.	TRBJ1-4	CASRSGLVDEKLFF
TRBV4-1	.	TRBJ2-7	CASSQDPEEGYEQYF
TRBV4-1	.	TRBJ1-1	CASSQVDMGFFTEAFF
TRBV5-6	.	TRBJ2-5	CASSQTGAETQYF
TRBV11-2	.	TRBJ1-1	CASSQEGAATEAFF
TRBV6-1	.	TRBJ2-7	CASRRDRVIGEQYF
TRBV7-2	.	TRBJ2-7	CASSLCGF
TRBV10-3	few	TRBJ2-7	CASTSSYEQYF
TRBV4-2	.	TRBJ1-5	CASSQEGSGKPQHF
TRBV11-3	.	TRBJ2-7	CASSLDPGTQHGEQYF
TRBV5-1	few	TRBJ2-7	CASSEAGEQYF
TRBV2	few	TRBJ2-5	CASGEETQYF
TRBV30	.	TRBJ1-4	CAWNKGPYEKLFF
TRBV19	.	TRBJ1-5	CASSMLGGLDQPQHF
TRBV6-5	.	TRBJ1-3	CASSYGDPDSGNTIYF
TRBV29-1	once	TRBJ2-5	CSVPGAAGKTQYF
TRBV4-1	once	TRBJ1-1	CASSQWGQGVAEAFF
TRBV6-5	.	TRBJ1-4	CASRRSGAGEKLFF
TRBV19	.	TRBJ1-3	CASSPPTHRSGNTIYF
TRBV2	.	TRBJ1-4	CASSPRARGIEKLFF
TRBV5-1	.	TRBJ2-3	CASSLEGTGFTDTQYF
TRBV30	.	TRBJ1-2	CAWSVGTGDGYTF
TRBV2	.	TRBJ1-1	CASSEGVTGGALMNTEAFF
TRBV5-1	.	TRBJ1-2	CASRTRDRSNGYTF
TRBV10-2	.	TRBJ2-7	CASRPTGTYEQYF
TRBV2	.	TRBJ2-1	CASSDLFPGQGVYEQFF
TRBV10-3	.	TRBJ1-3	CATSGTGIGNTIYF
TRBV5-4	.	TRBJ1-1	CASSLAAGTGGGVF
TRBV30	.	TRBJ2-3	CAWTQGAQSTDTQYF
TRBV5-1	.	TRBJ1-6	CASSFETGVTPLHF
TRBV5-1	.	TRBJ1-2	CASSLGQDYGYTF
TRBV7-2	.	TRBJ2-3	CASSFPSTGTDTQYF
TRBV7-3	.	TRBJ2-2	CASSPRASWGGELFF
TRBV6-7	.	TRBJ1-6	CASNRRPPLHF
TRBV6-1	.	TRBJ1-1	CATRRELNTEAFF